Listed below are T cell receptor beta chains from one sample, sequenced in a study of blood T cell repertoires in COVID-19. Profiling relied on immunoSEQ multiplex PCR, and the TCRdb table lists in-frame clones only, not all of them. The top ten clones hold approximately 20% of a sample with some 90,000 clones, around 88% of them seen once. Sequenced sample: peripheral blood. The receptor set was obtained from a woman aged 55-75 years with COVID-19, enrolled during active disease. Both conserved end residues are part of each CDR3. Each record gives: J gene, D gene, clone size, V gene, CDR3 DNA, CDR3 protein. D genes are given only for firm matches. For some rows the clone size is stated as once, few or many, or as a class when expanded; others skip it.

J gene: TRBJ2-2
D gene: -
clone size: -
V gene: TRBV4-2
CDR3 DNA: TGTGCCAGCAGCCAAGGCTTAGTCAACACCGGGGAGCTGTTTTTT
CDR3 protein: CASSQGLVNTGELFF

J gene: TRBJ2-7
D gene: -
clone size: -
V gene: TRBV7-9
CDR3 DNA: TGTGCCAGCAGCTTAGGAGACCTGGACAGCTCCTACGAGCAGTACTTC
CDR3 protein: CASSLGDLDSSYEQYF

J gene: TRBJ2-7
D gene: TRBD1
clone size: -
V gene: TRBV3-1/TRBV3-2
CDR3 DNA: TGTGCCAGCAGCCGAGCCGGGACAGGGGCCTACGAGCAGTACTTC
CDR3 protein: CASSRAGTGAYEQYF

J gene: TRBJ2-3
D gene: -
clone size: -
V gene: TRBV3-1/TRBV3-2
CDR3 DNA: TGTGCCAGCAGCCTACGACTTGGAGAGGCCGGATCAGATACGCAGTATTTT
CDR3 protein: CASSLRLGEAGSDTQYF

J gene: TRBJ1-6
D gene: -
clone size: -
V gene: TRBV19
CDR3 DNA: TGTGCCAGTTGCCATGACTCAAGTTCACCCCTCCACTTT
CDR3 protein: CASCHDSSSPLHF

J gene: TRBJ1-1
D gene: -
clone size: -
V gene: TRBV5-1
CDR3 DNA: TGCGCCAGCAGCTTTGGGGGGATGAACACTGAAGCTTTCTTT
CDR3 protein: CASSFGGMNTEAFF

J gene: TRBJ1-6
D gene: -
clone size: -
V gene: TRBV30
CDR3 DNA: TGTGCCTGGAGTGTAGTAAAACAGTATAATTCACCCCTCCACTTT
CDR3 protein: CAWSVVKQYNSPLHF

J gene: TRBJ2-1
D gene: TRBD2
clone size: -
V gene: TRBV2
CDR3 DNA: TGTGCCAGCAGGCTGGGACTAGCGGGTCCAAATGAGCAGTTCTTC
CDR3 protein: CASRLGLAGPNEQFF

J gene: TRBJ2-7
D gene: TRBD1
clone size: -
V gene: TRBV4-1
CDR3 DNA: TGCGCCACAAAGCAGGGACAGTCCTACGAGCAGTACTTC
CDR3 protein: CATKQGQSYEQYF

J gene: TRBJ2-2
D gene: -
clone size: -
V gene: TRBV6-1
CDR3 DNA: TGTGCCAGCAGTGCCACAGGTTACACCGGGGAGCTGTTTTTT
CDR3 protein: CASSATGYTGELFF

J gene: TRBJ1-4
D gene: -
clone size: few
V gene: TRBV5-1
CDR3 DNA: TGCGCCAGCAGCTTGGGCGGGGGATATAATGAAAAACTGTTTTTT
CDR3 protein: CASSLGGGYNEKLFF